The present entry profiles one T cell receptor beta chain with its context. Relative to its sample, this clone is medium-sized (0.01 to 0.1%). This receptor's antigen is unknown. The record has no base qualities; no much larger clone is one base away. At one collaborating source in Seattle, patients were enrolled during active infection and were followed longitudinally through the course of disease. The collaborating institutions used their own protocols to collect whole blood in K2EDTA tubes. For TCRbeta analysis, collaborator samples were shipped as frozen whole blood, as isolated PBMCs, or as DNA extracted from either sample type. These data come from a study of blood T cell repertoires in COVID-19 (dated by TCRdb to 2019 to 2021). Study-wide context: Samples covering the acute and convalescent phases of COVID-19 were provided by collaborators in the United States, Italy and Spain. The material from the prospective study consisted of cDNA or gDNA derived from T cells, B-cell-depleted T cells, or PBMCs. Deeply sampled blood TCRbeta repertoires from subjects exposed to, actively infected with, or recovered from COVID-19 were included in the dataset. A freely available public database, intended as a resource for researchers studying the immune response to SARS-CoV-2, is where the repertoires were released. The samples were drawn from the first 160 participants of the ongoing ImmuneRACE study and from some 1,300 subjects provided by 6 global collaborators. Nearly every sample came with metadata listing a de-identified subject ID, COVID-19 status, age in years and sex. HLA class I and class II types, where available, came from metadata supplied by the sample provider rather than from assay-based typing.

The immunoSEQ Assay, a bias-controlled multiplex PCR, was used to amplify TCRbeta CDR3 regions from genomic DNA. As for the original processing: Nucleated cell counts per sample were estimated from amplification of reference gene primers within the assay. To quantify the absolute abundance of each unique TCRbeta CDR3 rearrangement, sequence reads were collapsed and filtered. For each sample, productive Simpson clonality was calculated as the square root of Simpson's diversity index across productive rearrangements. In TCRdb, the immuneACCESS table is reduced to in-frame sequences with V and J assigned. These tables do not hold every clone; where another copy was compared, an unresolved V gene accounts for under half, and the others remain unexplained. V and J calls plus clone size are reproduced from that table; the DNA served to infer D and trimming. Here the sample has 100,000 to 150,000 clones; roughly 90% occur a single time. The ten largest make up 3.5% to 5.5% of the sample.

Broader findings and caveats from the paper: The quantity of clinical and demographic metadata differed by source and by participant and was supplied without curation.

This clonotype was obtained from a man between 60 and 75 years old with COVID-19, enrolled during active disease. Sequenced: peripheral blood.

This receptor carries the CDR3 CSVHRANEQFF. The nucleotide sequence reads TGCAGCGTTCACAGGGCGAATGAGCAGTTCTTC. The chain uses TRBV29-1 and TRBJ2-1; D gene: possibly TRBD1, on 6 matching bases. Trimming costs V 5 bases and J 7 bases, and their ends lie 9 bases apart. CDR1 and CDR2 are drawn from the germline V gene: SQVTM, ANQGSEA. There are 11 amino acids in the CDR3, from cysteine to phenylalanine inclusive. The entry retains the CDR3 DNA only, 33 bases that are in frame from base 1.